A single T cell receptor beta chain is shown here with its context. No antigen is known for it. The data are from a study of glioma-infiltrating T cells after dendritic cell vaccination. Study in general: Autologous tumor lysate was loaded overnight onto monocyte-derived dendritic cells grown about seven days with IL-4 and GM-CSF.

Noted time point: after dendritic cell vaccination, including at tumor progression/relapse. The PCR used 60 V beta and 13 J beta primers. The method was immunoSEQ multiplex PCR; TCRdb's version includes in-frame clones alone and lacks a portion of them. The sample carries 90,000 to 110,000 clones, 85% to 90% recorded once. General study points: Estimated pretreatment TIL content predicted outcome after dendritic cell vaccination.

Deletions cut 6 bases from V and 0 bases from J, with 10 bases between. Germline V gene sequence: CDR1 SNHLY, CDR2 FYNNEI. The CDR3 spans 14 residues. This TCR was recovered from a human donor with glioblastoma. J is TRBJ2-3 and V is TRBV2; possibly TRBD2 for D (6 bases). The sample consisted of blood, taken after dendritic cell vaccination. The CDR3 nucleotides read TGTGCCAGCAGGGGCGGGGTGAGCACAGATACGCAGTATTTT. This codes for CASRGGVSTDTQYF.